The 24 T cell receptor beta chains below were found in one sample sequenced in a study of tumor-infiltrating lymphocytes in primary liver carcinoma (dated by TCRdb to about 2017). Total RNA and DNA were co-extracted without cell sorting from roughly 20-30 mg of bulk tissue using the AllPrep DNA/RNA mini kit. TCRdb names Illumina HiSeq 2500 as the instrument used. TCRbeta-specific cDNA was reverse-transcribed from 500 ng total RNA using a constant-region primer and ProtoScript II reverse transcriptase. The TCRbeta libraries were prepared through three rounds of nested multiplex PCR following a slightly modified ARM-PCR procedure. Multiplex TRBV1-TRBV30 forward primers and a Cbeta reverse primer were used in the first two PCR rounds, each of which was run for approximately 11 cycles. TCRdb took the public reads, trimmed them with fastp at Q25, ran MiXCR for clone calling and kept in-frame beta chains. CDR3 protein duplicates are merged, each entry listing the most common genes and DNA. In this sample the table shows around 88,000 distinct CDR3 sequences, about 70% of which occur a single time. 27% of the sample goes to the ten largest clones.

The sequenced sample was tumor-adjacent normal liver tissue. Source of these receptors: a man aged 40-49 years with primary liver carcinoma and hepatitis B virus infection.

V and J are TRBV9 and TRBJ2-1; D is unclear. The V end was cut by 0 bases, the J end by 5 bases, with 6 bases between. The length of the CDR3 is 13 residues. CDR1 is SGDLS and CDR2 is YYNGEE in the germline V gene. Written as DNA, the CDR3 is TGTGCCAGCAGCGTAGGCACCCACAATGAGCAGTTCTTC. It is translated as CASSVGTHNEQFF.

This clonotype was detected once. This sequence joins TRBV30 and TRBJ2-2, with TRBD2 as a possible D gene (6 bases). The CDR3 is 14 residues long. V was cut by 6 bases and J by 7 bases, with 18 bases left in between. Per the germline V gene, CDR1 is GTSNPN and CDR2 is SVGIG (reference sequence). The CDR3 loop reads CACLGLSSVGELFF. CDR3 coding DNA: TGTGCCTGTTTGGGACTCAGCAGCGTCGGGGAGCTGTTTTTT.

This clonotype has just a few counts. A read error may explain this, as a much larger clone is one base away. J is TRBJ2-5 and V is TRBV12-3 or TRBV12-4; no clear D. This CDR3 is built from 12 residues. The CDR3 DNA reads as TGTGCCAGCAGTTACGACCAAGAGGCCCAGTACTTC. This sequence encodes CASSYDQEAQYF.

This clonotype has ten or more counts. This chain joins TRBV5-4 and TRBJ2-3; D is ambiguous. This CDR3 has 12 amino acids. V was pared by 0 bases and J by 6 bases, with 5 bases between. Germline assignment: CDR1 SGHNT and CDR2 YYREEE (reference sequence). Here the CDR3 reads CASSLEDDTQYF. The CDR3 DNA reads TGTGCCAGCAGCTTGGAAGACGATACGCAGTATTTT.

The gene calls are TRBV30 and TRBJ2-7; unclear D gene. This CDR3 is built from 11 residues. Looked up from germline, CDR1 is GTSNPN and CDR2 is SVGIG (reference sequence). The DNA of the CDR3 is TGTGCTTGGGGATCCGCCTACGAGCAGTACTTC. Protein: CAWGSAYEQYF.

Notes on this clonotype: One end of the junction fails to match germline, which may point to a read error. The rearrangement joins TRBV25-1 to TRBJ1-2, with 7 positions matching TRBD1. The CDR3 runs to 13 residues. CDR1 and CDR2 (germline): MGHDK, SYGVNS. The CDR3 spells CACREQGMEGYTF. Here the CDR3 DNA reads TGTGCCTGCAGAGAACAGGGGATGGAGGGCTACACCTTC.

CDR3 sequence: CNGSYNEQFF. The CDR3 coding sequence is TGCAATGGAAGTTACAATGAGCAGTTCTTC. The J gene is TRBJ2-1, the V gene TRBV29-1; D ambiguous. The germline CDR1 and CDR2 sequences are SQVTM and ANQGSEA. The length of the CDR3 is 10 residues.

This clonotype came up many times. The DNA of the CDR3 is TGTGCCAGCAGCCAAGCCCCCCAGACCACAGATACGCAGTATTTT. Its protein is CASSQAPQTTDTQYF. The chain couples TRBV4-2 to TRBJ2-3, with D hard to call. The germline CDR1 and CDR2 sequences are LGHNA and YNFKEQ. The CDR3 is 15 residues long. V was trimmed by 1 base and J by 2 bases, leaving 10 bases between them.

The gene calls are TRBV20-1 and TRBJ1-2; 8 nucleotides line up with TRBD1. From germline, CDR1 is DFQATT and CDR2 SNEGSKA (reference sequence). The CDR3 is 11 residues long. The ends lost 5 bases at V and 14 bases at J; junction bases unmatched: 10. CDR3 DNA: TGCAGTGCTTCGCAGGGGGCGGGTGGAACCTTC. This encodes CSASQGAGGTF.

Comments on this clonotype: At one of its ends the junction is not consistent with the germline gene, which may arise from a read error. The chain employs TRBV10-3 and TRBJ2-1, with 8 nucleotides matching TRBD2. Germline V CDR1 and CDR2: ENHRY, SYGVKD. The CDR3 is made up of 16 amino acids. CDR3 bases: TGTGTCATCATATTCGTAGCGGGAAGCTCCTACAATGAGCAGTTCTTC. Translated, it gives CVIIFVAGSSYNEQFF.

V and J are TRBV12-3 or TRBV12-4 and TRBJ2-1; D call uncertain. The CDR3 consists of 12 residues. The CDR3 spells CTSSLAGNEQFF. The CDR3, as DNA: TGTACAAGCAGTTTAGCCGGGAATGAGCAGTTCTTC.

As concerns this clonotype: A junction boundary mismatches the germline segment, possibly from a read error. The chain recombines TRBV11-2 with TRBJ2-3; possibly TRBD1 for D (7 bases). Germline V lookup: CDR1 SGHAT, CDR2 FQNNGV. The CDR3 spans 15 residues. CDR3 in DNA: TGTACCAGCAGCTTAGTACAGGGGAGGACAGACACGCAGTATTTT. Its translation: CTSSLVQGRTDTQYF.

V is TRBV30 and J is TRBJ2-1, with no clear D. CDR1 and CDR2 (germline): GTSNPN, SVGIG (reference sequence). Between the trimmed V and J ends, which lost 2 bases and 5 bases, there was a span of 13 bases. The CDR3 runs to 14 residues. The CDR3 here is CAWSQVGSNNEQFF. The CDR3 nucleotides read TGTGCCTGGAGTCAAGTAGGGTCTAACAATGAGCAGTTCTTC. Variable domain in full (rest from reference TRBV30 and TRBJ2-1): SQTIHQWPATLVQPVGSPLSLECTVEGTSNPNLYWYRQAAGRGLQLLFYSVGIGQISSEVPQNLSASRPQDRQFILSSKKLLLSDSGFYLCAWSQVGSNNEQFFGPGTRLTVL.

The J gene is TRBJ2-1, the V gene TRBV6-5; D possibly corresponds to TRBD2 (5 bases). V lost 7 bases to trimming and J lost 6 bases, with 16 bases between them. The germline V gene has CDR1 MNHEY and CDR2 SVGAGI. This CDR3 spans 14 amino acids. CDR3 protein: CASNRRRLSNEQFF. The CDR3 coding sequence is TGTGCCAGCAATCGACGCAGACTATCCAATGAGCAGTTCTTC.

This clonotype was seen more than once but under ten times. The CDR3 is CASSETTDTQYF. Written as DNA, the CDR3 is TGTGCCAGCAGTGAAACTACAGATACGCAGTATTTT. The V call is TRBV2, the J call TRBJ2-3, with D unclear. The CDR3 covers 12 residues. Trimming stripped 2 bases from V and 3 bases from J, with 3 bases between. Germline V gene sequence: CDR1 SNHLY, CDR2 FYNNEI.

This clonotype was observed at least ten times. The chain is built from TRBV11-2 and TRBJ1-4; unclear D gene. CDR3 size: 15 residues. Trimming shortened V by 2 bases and J by 0 bases, and 7 bases separated the two germline ends. Germline V lookup: CDR1 SGHAT, CDR2 FQNNGV. The CDR3 region has the DNA TGTGCCAGCAGCTTATCCCCCGCAACTAATGAAAAACTGTTTTTT. Its protein product is CASSLSPATNEKLFF.

Details on this clonotype: A much larger clone lies one base from this, so it may be a read error. The rearrangement uses TRBV6-2 or TRBV6-3 and TRBJ2-7; TRBD2 agrees at 10 bases. CDR1 MNHEY and CDR2 SVGEGT come from the germline V gene. The CDR3 length is 12 residues. Germline trimming cut 10 bases from V and 4 bases from J; bases unmatched to any gene: 4. Written as DNA, the CDR3 is TGTGCCATCAGGACTAGCGGATACGAGCAGTACTTC. Its protein product is CAIRTSGYEQYF.

This clonotype came up many times. V usage is TRBV11-2 and J usage is TRBJ2-5; no clear D gene. Trimming took 5 bases from V and 4 from J, leaving 17 bases between them. The germline gives CDR1 SGHAT, CDR2 FQNNGV. This CDR3 is built from 15 residues. The CDR3 region is CASSPVGLVPETQYF. CDR3 sequence (DNA): TGTGCCAGCAGCCCCGTCGGGCTAGTCCCAGAGACCCAGTACTTC.

The J gene is TRBJ2-1, the V gene TRBV20-1; 10 bases align to TRBD2. The CDR3 spans 15 residues. Looked up from germline, CDR1 is DFQATT and CDR2 is SNEGSKA (reference sequence). The trim removed 5 bases at V and 0 bases at J, leaving 4 bases unmatched. The CDR3 nucleotides are TGCAGTGCTTTTCCTAGCGGGAGCTCCTACAATGAGCAGTTCTTC. Translated: CSAFPSGSSYNEQFF.

This clonotype occurred many times. This chain joins TRBV5-6 and TRBJ2-7; D not certain. V lost 0 bases and J 0 bases, leaving 4 bases between the germline ends. Germline V gene lookup returns CDR1 SGHDT and CDR2 YYEEEE. The CDR3 extends over 13 amino acids. The CDR3 is CASSLAYSYEQYF. CDR3 DNA: TGTGCCAGCAGCTTGGCCTACTCCTACGAGCAGTACTTC.

About this clonotype: The junction and the germline gene differ at one end; a read error may be behind it. V and J are TRBV12-3 or TRBV12-4 and TRBJ2-7; TRBD2 aligns across 7 bases. CDR3 length equals 13 residues. The DNA for the CDR3 is TGTGCCAGCAGCTTGCGGGAGACCTACGATCAGTACTTC. Its protein is CASSLRETYDQYF.

A note on this clonotype: This could be a read error, since a much larger clone is one nucleotide away. The genes are TRBV10-2 and TRBJ2-1, with 11 positions matching TRBD2. This CDR3 spans 13 amino acids. CDR1 and CDR2 from the germline V gene are WSHSY and SAAADI. CDR3 sequence: CASTSGGYNKQFF. The CDR3 bases are TGCGCCAGCACTAGCGGGGGGTACAATAAGCAGTTCTTC.

This clonotype was seen ten or more times. The rearrangement links TRBV10-3 to TRBJ1-2; D call uncertain. Trimming cost V 3 bases and J 8 bases, with 7 bases left between them. The V gene's germline CDR1 is ENHRY and CDR2 SYGVKD. This CDR3 contains 11 residues. CDR3: CAISDLGGYTF. The CDR3 DNA is TGTGCCATCAGTGATCTAGGAGGCTACACCTTC.

This clonotype was seen ten or more times. V and J are TRBV6-1 and TRBJ2-1; 9 bases are a match to TRBD2. The CDR3 contains 15 residues. The ends lost 3 bases at V and 1 base at J; junction bases unmatched: 1. Germline loops: CDR1 MNHNS, CDR2 SASEGT. CDR3 loop: CASSEGLASYNEQFF. The CDR3 DNA sequence: TGTGCCAGCAGTGAGGGACTAGCTTCCTACAATGAGCAGTTCTTC.